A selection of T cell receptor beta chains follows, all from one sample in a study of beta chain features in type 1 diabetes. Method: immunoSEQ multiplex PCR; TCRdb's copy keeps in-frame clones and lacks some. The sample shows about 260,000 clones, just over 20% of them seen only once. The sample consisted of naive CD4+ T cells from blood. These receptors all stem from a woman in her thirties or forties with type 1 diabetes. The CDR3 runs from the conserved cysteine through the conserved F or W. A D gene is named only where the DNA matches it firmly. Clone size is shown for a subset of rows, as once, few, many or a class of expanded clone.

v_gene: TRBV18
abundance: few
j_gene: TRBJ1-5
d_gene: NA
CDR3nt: TGTGCCAGCTCAAACACAGGGTGGAGCAATCAGCCCCAGCATTTT
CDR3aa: CASSNTGWSNQPQHF

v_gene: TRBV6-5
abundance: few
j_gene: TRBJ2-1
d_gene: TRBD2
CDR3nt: TGTGCCAGCAGTTGGGGACTAGCGGCTGAGCAGTTCTTC
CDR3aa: CASSWGLAAEQFF

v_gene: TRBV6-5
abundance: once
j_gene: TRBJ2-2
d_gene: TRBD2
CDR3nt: TGTGCCAGCAGTCTAGCGGGAGGTAGCACCGGGGAGCTGTTTTTT
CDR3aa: CASSLAGGSTGELFF

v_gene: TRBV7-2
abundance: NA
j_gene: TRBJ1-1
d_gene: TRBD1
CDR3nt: TGTGCCAGCAGCTTAGCGGGACAGGGGAGAATAGGTTTCTTT
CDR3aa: CASSLAGQGRIGFF

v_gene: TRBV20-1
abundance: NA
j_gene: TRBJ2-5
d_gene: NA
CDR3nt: TGCAGTGCTCTACTCCAAGAGACCCAGTACTTC
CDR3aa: CSALLQETQYF

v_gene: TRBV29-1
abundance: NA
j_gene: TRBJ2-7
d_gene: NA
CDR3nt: TGCAGCGTTGATGGCTCCGAGCAGTACTTC
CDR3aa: CSVDGSEQYF

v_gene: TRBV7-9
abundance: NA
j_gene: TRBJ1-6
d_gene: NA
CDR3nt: TGTGCCAGCAGCTCAGAAGTTCTCAGGGGCACACCCCTCCACTTT
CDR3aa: CASSSEVLRGTPLHF

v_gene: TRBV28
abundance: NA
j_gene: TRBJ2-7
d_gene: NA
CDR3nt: TGTGCCAGCAGTTTATCAATCTTAGACTGGGAGCAGTACTTC
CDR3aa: CASSLSILDWEQYF

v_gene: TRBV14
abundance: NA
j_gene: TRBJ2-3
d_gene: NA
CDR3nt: TGTGCCAGCAGCCAGGTGGACAGTCGACGCGATACGCAGTATTTT
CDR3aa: CASSQVDSRRDTQYF

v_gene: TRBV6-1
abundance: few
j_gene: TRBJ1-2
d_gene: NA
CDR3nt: TGTGCCAGCAGGACGGACCTCAACGGGAACCATGGCTACACCTTC
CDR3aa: CASRTDLNGNHGYTF

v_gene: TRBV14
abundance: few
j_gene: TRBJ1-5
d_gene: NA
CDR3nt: TGTGCCAGCAGCCAAGTGTTCACAGGGTTACTTAGCAATCAGCCCCAGCATTTT
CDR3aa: CASSQVFTGLLSNQPQHF

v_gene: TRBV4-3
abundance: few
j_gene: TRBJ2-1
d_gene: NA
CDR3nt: TGCGCCAGCAGCCAAGATCTAGCGTTCGTGGGGGGCTACAATGAGCAGTTCTTC
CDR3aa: CASSQDLAFVGGYNEQFF

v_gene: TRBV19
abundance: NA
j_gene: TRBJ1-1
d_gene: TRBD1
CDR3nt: TGTGCCAGTACCGCACAACAGGGGGCGCGGACTGAAGCTTTCTTT
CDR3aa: CASTAQQGARTEAFF

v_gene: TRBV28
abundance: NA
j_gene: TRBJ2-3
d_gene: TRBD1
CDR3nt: TGTGCCAGCATCCCATCCCCGGAACAGGGGGTAGAAAAGTATTTT
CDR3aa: CASIPSPEQGVEKYF

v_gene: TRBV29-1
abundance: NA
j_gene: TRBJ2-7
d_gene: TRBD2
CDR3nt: TGCAGCGTTGAGGCGCGGCGGGAGGAGGTAGGCGAGCAGTACTTC
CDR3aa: CSVEARREEVGEQYF

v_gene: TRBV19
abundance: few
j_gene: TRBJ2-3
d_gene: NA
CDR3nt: TGTGCCAGTAGTATAAAGGCGGACACAGATACGCAGTATTTT
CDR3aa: CASSIKADTDTQYF

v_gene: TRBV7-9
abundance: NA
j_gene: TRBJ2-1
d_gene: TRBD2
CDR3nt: TGTGCCAGCAACGAACTAGCGGGGGACATCGAGCAGTTCTTC
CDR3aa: CASNELAGDIEQFF

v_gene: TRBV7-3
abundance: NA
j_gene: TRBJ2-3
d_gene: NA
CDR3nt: TGTGCCAGCAGCTCCCCGGGGGGCACAGATACGCAGTATTTT
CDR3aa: CASSSPGGTDTQYF

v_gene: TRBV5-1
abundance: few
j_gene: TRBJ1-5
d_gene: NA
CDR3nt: TGCGCCAGCAGCTTGGCGGGGGAGGAACAGCCCCAGCATTTT
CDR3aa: CASSLAGEEQPQHF

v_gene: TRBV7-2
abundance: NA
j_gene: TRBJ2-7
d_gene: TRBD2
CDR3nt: TGTGCCAGCAGCCCACTTAGCGGGAGCTTCACCTACGAGCAGTACTTC
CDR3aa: CASSPLSGSFTYEQYF

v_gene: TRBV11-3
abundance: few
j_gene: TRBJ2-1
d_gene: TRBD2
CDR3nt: TGTGCCAGCAGCTCACGACTAGCGGGCTACAATGAGCAGTTCTTC
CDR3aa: CASSSRLAGYNEQFF

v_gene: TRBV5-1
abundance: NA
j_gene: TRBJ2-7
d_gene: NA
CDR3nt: TGCGCCAGCAGCTTCCTGGCAGGGCGGACCTACGAGCAGTACTTC
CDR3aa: CASSFLAGRTYEQYF

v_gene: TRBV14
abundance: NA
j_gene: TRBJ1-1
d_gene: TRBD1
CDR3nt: TGTGCCAGCAGCCGGACAGGGGGCACTACTGAAGCTTTCTTT
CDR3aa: CASSRTGGTTEAFF

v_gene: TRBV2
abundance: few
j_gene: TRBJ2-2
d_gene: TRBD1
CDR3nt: TGTGCCAGCAGGGTGAGGGGGCTGGCCGGGGAGCTGTTTTTT
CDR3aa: CASRVRGLAGELFF

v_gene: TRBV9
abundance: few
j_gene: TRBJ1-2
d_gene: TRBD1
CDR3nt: TGTGCCAGCAGCGCAAAGGACAGGGACCCTTGGGGCTACACCTTC
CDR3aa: CASSAKDRDPWGYTF

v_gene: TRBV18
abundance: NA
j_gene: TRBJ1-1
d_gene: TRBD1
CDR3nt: TGTGCCAGCTCACGAGGCAACAGGGGAACCCTATCAAGGGCTTTCTTT
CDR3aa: CASSRGNRGTLSRAFF

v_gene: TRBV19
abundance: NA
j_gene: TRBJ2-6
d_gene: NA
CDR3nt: TGTGCCAGTAGTAACGAGGGAAACTCTGGGGCCAACGTCCTGACTTTC
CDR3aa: CASSNEGNSGANVLTF

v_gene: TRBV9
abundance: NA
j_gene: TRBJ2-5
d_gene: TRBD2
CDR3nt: TGTGCCAGCAGCGTAGCTGGTAGCGGGGGCCAAGAGACCCAGTACTTC
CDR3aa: CASSVAGSGGQETQYF

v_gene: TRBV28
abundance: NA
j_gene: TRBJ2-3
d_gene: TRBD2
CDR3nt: TGTGCCAGCACCCCCCCCCGGGACTATTCCCCGGATACGCAGTATTTT
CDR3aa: CASTPPRDYSPDTQYF

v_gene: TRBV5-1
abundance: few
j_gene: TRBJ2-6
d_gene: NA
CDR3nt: TGCGCCAGCAGCTTGAAGCGGGTCTCCGGGGCCAACGTCCTGACTTTC
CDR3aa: CASSLKRVSGANVLTF

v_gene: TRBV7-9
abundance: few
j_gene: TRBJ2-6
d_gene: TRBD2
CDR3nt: TGTGCCAGCAGCCGCCCCCGGGGGGGCCCCTCTGGGGCCAACGTCCTGACTTTC
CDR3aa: CASSRPRGGPSGANVLTF

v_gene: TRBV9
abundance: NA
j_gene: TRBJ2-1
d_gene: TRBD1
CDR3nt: TGTGCCAGCAGCGGAGTCAAACCGGGACAGCAGATGGATGAGCAGTTCTTC
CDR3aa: CASSGVKPGQQMDEQFF

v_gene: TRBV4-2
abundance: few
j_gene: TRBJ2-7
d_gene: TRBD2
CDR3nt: TGTGCCAGCAGCCAAGTGACTAGCGGGGGTTTCGGCTACGAGCAGTACTTC
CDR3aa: CASSQVTSGGFGYEQYF

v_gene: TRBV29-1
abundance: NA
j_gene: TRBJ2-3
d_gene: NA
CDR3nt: TGCAGCGTTGAGCCCGGGTACGCCACAGATACGCAGTATTTT
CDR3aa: CSVEPGYATDTQYF

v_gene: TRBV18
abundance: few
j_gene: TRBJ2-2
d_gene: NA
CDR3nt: TGTGCCAGCTCACCATTACTTGACTTTGGGACCGGGGAGCTGTTTTTT
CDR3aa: CASSPLLDFGTGELFF

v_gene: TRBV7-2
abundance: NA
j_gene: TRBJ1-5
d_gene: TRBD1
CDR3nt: TGTGCCAGCAGCCTGGGACAGGCCCATCAGCCCCAGCATTTT
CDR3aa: CASSLGQAHQPQHF

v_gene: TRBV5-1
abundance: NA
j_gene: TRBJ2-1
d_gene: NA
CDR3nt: TGCGCCAGCAGGTCGGCAGGCGAGAGTGACAATGAGCAGTTCTTC
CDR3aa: CASRSAGESDNEQFF

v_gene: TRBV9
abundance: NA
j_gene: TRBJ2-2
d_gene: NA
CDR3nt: TGTGCCAGCAGCCTGAGAGACGGGGAGCTGTTTTTT
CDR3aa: CASSLRDGELFF

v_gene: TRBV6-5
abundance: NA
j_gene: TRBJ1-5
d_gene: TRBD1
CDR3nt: TGTGCCAGCAGTCCGGGACAGGAGAATCAGCCCCAGCATTTT
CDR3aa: CASSPGQENQPQHF

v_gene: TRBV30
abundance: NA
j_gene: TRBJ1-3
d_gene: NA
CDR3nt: TGTGCCTGGAATCGAGGCGGTAGCACCATATATTTT
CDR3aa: CAWNRGGSTIYF